A single sample is the source of the 27 T cell receptor beta chains below, sequenced in a study of blood T cell repertoires in COVID-19. Data came from immunoSEQ multiplex PCR; TCRdb stores just in-frame clones and leaves some out. The sample holds tens of thousands of clones, approximately 87% seen once. The sequencing sample was made of peripheral blood. These receptors all stem from a human donor with acute or convalescent COVID-19. The donor label of this sample is uncertain.

The chain couples TRBV6-1 to TRBJ2-7; D remains unclear. The CDR3 length is 11 residues. The V end lost 2 bases, the J end lost 5 bases, and 4 bases lay between the germline ends. CDR1 is MNHNS and CDR2 is SASEGT in the germline V gene. This CDR3 reads CASSEPDEQYF. The CDR3 bases are TGTGCCAGCAGTGAACCCGACGAGCAGTACTTC.

The chain carries TRBV4-3 and TRBJ2-4; D is perhaps TRBD2 (6 bases). The germline V gene has CDR1 LGHNA and CDR2 YSLEER. The V end was cut by 1 base, the J end by 6 bases, with 10 bases between. The CDR3 sequence is 14 residues long. The CDR3 nucleotides read TGCGCCAGCAGCCAAGGTCAGGGAGGAAACATTCAGTACTTC. Encoded protein: CASSQGQGGNIQYF.

V usage is TRBV7-9 and J usage is TRBJ2-5, with 7 bases identical to TRBD2. Looked up from germline, CDR1 is SEHNR and CDR2 is FQNEAQ (reference sequence). J gave up 3 bases and V 1 base, and 2 bases lay outside the gene matches. The CDR3 spans 14 residues. The CDR3 loop is CASSLGRGEETQYF. CDR3 sequence (DNA): TGTGCCAGCAGCTTAGGTCGGGGGGAAGAGACCCAGTACTTC.

The genes are TRBV6-6 and TRBJ2-3; 9 bases are a match to TRBD2. V dropped 6 bases and J dropped 2; count of bases not matched to a gene: 9. The CDR3 has 16 residues. Germline lookup yields CDR1 MNHNY and CDR2 SVGAGI (reference sequence). The CDR3 region has the DNA TGTGCCAGCAGCCCTCTCCTAGCGGGGAACACAGATACGCAGTATTTT. Amino acids: CASSPLLAGNTDTQYF.

This clone was seen just once. The chain couples TRBV5-6 to TRBJ1-4, with 7 bases that match TRBD1. The CDR3 runs 16 residues. The V gene end was trimmed by 4 bases and the J gene end by 6 bases; junction bases not matched to a gene: 12. Germline V gene data show CDR1 as SGHDT and CDR2 as YYEEEE. CDR3 nucleotide sequence: TGTGCCAGCAGCCCTATGACAGGGAACTATGATGAAAAACTGTTTTTT. This sequence encodes CASSPMTGNYDEKLFF.

The V call is TRBV7-3, the J call TRBJ2-2; D is unclear. Trimming cost V 6 bases and J 1 base, with 9 bases left between them. The CDR3 has 14 residues. Looked up from germline, CDR1 is SGHTA and CDR2 is FQGTGA. CDR3 coding DNA: TGTGCCAGCAGGAGCGTCCGGAACACCGGGGAGCTGTTTTTT. Protein product: CASRSVRNTGELFF.

This sequence joins TRBV27 and TRBJ1-5; D is ambiguous. V shed 4 bases and J shed 6 bases, with 13 bases lying between them. Germline loops: CDR1 MNHEY, CDR2 SMNVEV (reference sequence). There are 14 residues in the CDR3. CDR3 residues: CASSSLVGSQPQHF. The CDR3 region has the DNA TGTGCCAGCAGTTCACTAGTCGGTAGTCAGCCCCAGCATTTT.

The CDR3 sequence: CASSTRQTSYNEQFF. CDR3 DNA: TGTGCCAGTAGTACCAGACAGACATCCTACAATGAGCAGTTCTTC. This sequence joins TRBV19 and TRBJ2-1; the D gene is possibly TRBD1 (5 bases). V lost 4 bases to trimming and J lost 1 base, with 11 bases between them. Looked up from germline, CDR1 is LNHDA and CDR2 is SQIVND (reference sequence). The CDR3 consists of 15 residues.

The J gene is TRBJ2-5, the V gene TRBV5-1, with 11 bases matching TRBD2. The CDR3 covers 15 residues. After removal of 4 bases from V and 4 bases from J, the junction contained 6 bases not matched to a gene. The germline gives CDR1 SGHRS, CDR2 YFSETQ. The CDR3 loop reads CASSPGTSGRETQYF. For the CDR3, the DNA is TGCGCCAGCAGCCCCGGGACTAGCGGTCGAGAGACCCAGTACTTC.

The chain employs TRBV6-5 and TRBJ2-7; possible D gene TRBD2, 6 bases. This CDR3 has 15 residues. The germline V and J ends were trimmed by 6 bases and 3 bases, with 18 bases remaining between them. Germline CDR1 and CDR2: MNHEY and SVGAGI. The CDR3 loop is CASRLAGRANYEQYF. The DNA for the CDR3 is TGTGCCAGCAGACTGGCCGGGAGAGCTAACTACGAGCAGTACTTC.

The gene calls are TRBV11-3 and TRBJ1-4; D is unclear. V lost 1 base and J lost 0, with 15 bases in between. The CDR3 runs to 18 residues. Germline V gene data show CDR1 as SGHNT and CDR2 as YENEEA. CDR3 bases: TGTGCCAGCAGCTTAGTGGTCTCAAAACGGGCAACTAATGAAAAACTGTTTTTT. Amino acid sequence: CASSLVVSKRATNEKLFF. The complete variable domain, with remaining parts taken from reference TRBV11-3 and TRBJ1-4, reads EAGVVQSPRYKIIEKKQPVAFWCNPISGHNTLYWYLQNLGQGPELLIRYENEEAVDDSQLPKDRFSAERLKGVDSTLKIQPAELGDSAVYLCASSLVVSKRATNEKLFFGSGTQLSVL.

The V gene is TRBV6-1, the J gene TRBJ1-2, with 9 bases fitting TRBD1. J lost 6 bases, V lost 3 bases, and 5 bases had no gene match. The V gene's germline CDR1 is MNHNS and CDR2 SASEGT. The CDR3 length is 14 residues. The CDR3 sequence is CASSDRGQGHGYTF. CDR3 sequence (DNA): TGTGCCAGCAGTGACCGGGGACAGGGCCATGGCTACACCTTC.

This chain joins TRBV2 and TRBJ1-1; D is undetermined. CDR3 length equals 12 residues. V lost 6 bases to trimming and J lost 0 bases, with 5 bases between them. Germline-derived CDR1 and CDR2 are SNHLY and FYNNEI. DNA of the CDR3: TGTGCCAGCAGGAGCATGAACACTGAAGCTTTCTTT. It is translated as CASRSMNTEAFF.

The chain combines TRBV9 with TRBJ2-3; 8 bases match TRBD1. Germline V lookup: CDR1 SGDLS, CDR2 YYNGEE. This CDR3 region has 15 residues. J gave up 2 bases and V 3 bases, and 5 bases lay outside the gene matches. This CDR3 is CASSGRTGNTDTQYF. DNA for the CDR3: TGTGCCAGCAGCGGGAGGACAGGGAACACAGATACGCAGTATTTT.

The chain recombines TRBV19 with TRBJ2-5, with D perhaps matching TRBD2 (6 bases). The V and J ends lost 4 bases and 1 base respectively, with 7 bases between them. This CDR3 is built from 13 residues. Germline V gives CDR1 LNHDA, CDR2 SQIVND (reference sequence). The CDR3, as DNA: TGTGCCAGTAGTAGGGGGGTCCAAGAGACCCAGTACTTC. Its protein is CASSRGVQETQYF.

The J gene is TRBJ2-5, the V gene TRBV7-9; tentative D call: TRBD1 (6 bases). Germline CDR1 and CDR2: SEHNR and FQNEAQ (reference sequence). The CDR3 consists of 13 residues. Trimming pared 2 bases from V and 4 bases from J, leaving 8 bases between. CDR3 loop: CASSLSGAETQYF. The CDR3 nucleotides are TGTGCCAGCAGCTTATCAGGGGCAGAGACCCAGTACTTC.

V is TRBV6-1 and J is TRBJ1-3; 9 bases map to TRBD1. With V trimmed by 2 bases and J by 5 bases, 7 bases remained unmatched. From germline, CDR1 is MNHNS and CDR2 SASEGT. The CDR3 spans 16 residues. The CDR3 here is CASSETSGTGRNTIYF. In DNA, the CDR3 is TGTGCCAGCAGTGAAACCTCCGGGACAGGGAGAAACACCATATATTTT.

The CDR3 loop is CASSLGGGATEAFF. The DNA for the CDR3 is TGCGCCAGCAGCTTGGGAGGCGGGGCCACTGAAGCTTTCTTT. The V gene is TRBV5-1, the J gene TRBJ1-1, with TRBD1 as a possible D gene (5 bases). This CDR3 has 14 residues. V shed 0 bases and J shed 4 bases, with 10 bases lying between them. CDR1 is SGHRS and CDR2 is YFSETQ in the germline V gene. Full variable domain (outside the CDR3, taken from reference TRBV5-1 and TRBJ1-1): KAGVTQTPRYLIKTRGQQVTLSCSPISGHRSVSWYQQTPGQGLQFLFEYFSETQRNKGNFPGRFSGRQFSNSRSEMNVSTLELGDSALYLCASSLGGGATEAFFGQGTRLTVV.

The chain is built from TRBV5-1 and TRBJ2-7; possibly TRBD2 for D (7 bases). Germline V gene sequence: CDR1 SGHRS, CDR2 YFSETQ. V was trimmed by 1 base and J by 0 bases, leaving 11 bases between them. This CDR3 comprises 15 residues. CDR3 sequence reads: CASSLSGGNSYEQYF. CDR3 DNA: TGCGCCAGCAGCTTGTCGGGGGGCAACTCCTACGAGCAGTACTTC.

The chain links TRBV19 to TRBJ1-1, with 8 positions matching TRBD1. The CDR3 runs 14 residues. V gave up 3 bases and J gave up 7 bases; unmatched junction bases: 7. CDR1 is LNHDA, CDR2 SQIVND, per germline (reference sequence). CDR3 sequence: CASSIGGQEGEAFF. For the CDR3, the DNA is TGTGCCAGTAGTATTGGGGGACAGGAAGGTGAAGCTTTCTTT.

The rearrangement links TRBV10-2 to TRBJ2-7; 10 bases are a match to TRBD2. The CDR3 consists of 14 residues. The trim removed 7 bases at V and 1 base at J, leaving 4 bases unmatched. Germline V CDR1 and CDR2: WSHSY, SAAADI. The DNA of the CDR3 is TGCGCCAGCAATTCGGGACTAGCGTCCTACGAGCAGTACTTC. Its translation: CASNSGLASYEQYF.

On this clone itself: The same CDR3 is also encoded by other DNA sequences in this sample. The chain employs TRBV5-4 and TRBJ1-2, with D maybe TRBD1 (6 bases). Looked up from germline, CDR1 is SGHNT and CDR2 is YYREEE (reference sequence). CDR3 length: 13 residues. Trimming shortened V by 0 bases and J by 8 bases, and 11 bases separated the two germline ends. The CDR3 nucleotides are TGTGCCAGCAGCTTGGCACAGGGAGACGGCTACACCTTC. Translation: CASSLAQGDGYTF.

The chain is built from TRBV23-1 and TRBJ2-6, with 7 bases matching TRBD2. TRBV23-1 carries the ORF label, with uncertain function. The CDR3 runs to 17 residues. V dropped 7 bases and J dropped 0; count of bases not matched to a gene: 9. Here the CDR3 reads CASISGGPPSGANVLTF. In DNA form, the CDR3 reads TGCGCCAGCATTTCGGGGGGACCCCCCTCTGGGGCCAACGTCCTGACTTTC.

The chain employs TRBV30 and TRBJ1-2, with 9 bases that match TRBD1. Germline lookup yields CDR1 GTSNPN and CDR2 SVGIG (reference sequence). V gave up 0 bases and J gave up 8 bases; unmatched junction bases: 4. The CDR3 is 13 amino acids. CDR3 bases: TGTGCCTGGAGTGTTGGACAGGGGAGGGGCTACACCTTC. The encoded protein is CAWSVGQGRGYTF.

The chain employs TRBV5-1 and TRBJ2-2; maybe TRBD1 (6 bases). Germline V lookup: CDR1 SGHRS, CDR2 YFSETQ. V lost 4 bases to trimming and J lost 0 bases, with 13 bases between them. The CDR3 has 16 residues. This CDR3 reads CASSVTGTSNTGELFF. As DNA, the CDR3 is TGCGCCAGCAGCGTAACCGGGACATCGAACACCGGGGAGCTGTTTTTT.

The rearrangement uses TRBV19 and TRBJ2-3; no clear D gene. The length of the CDR3 is 13 residues. Trimming took 0 bases from V and 8 from J, leaving 9 bases between them. Germline V gene data show CDR1 as LNHDA and CDR2 as SQIVND (reference sequence). In DNA, the CDR3 is TGTGCCAGTAGTATAGATTGGAGAGGTACGCAGTATTTT. It specifies CASSIDWRGTQYF.

The chain couples TRBV5-3 to TRBJ1-6; D unresolved. TRBV5-3 is an ORF, and what it does is uncertain. V was pared by 6 bases and J by 0 bases, with 25 bases between. The CDR3 is made up of 20 amino acids. The DNA for the CDR3 is TGTGCCAGAATGCGGGATATGGGTTTCGGCGTCAGCTCCTATAATTCACCCCTCCACTTT. Encoded protein: CARMRDMGFGVSSYNSPLHF.